Described below is a single T cell receptor beta chain sequence and its context. These data belong to a study of blood T cell repertoires in COVID-19. On the study more broadly: T cells, B-cell-depleted T cells, or PBMCs supplied cDNA or gDNA.

Germline V CDR1 and CDR2: SGHVS, FQNEAQ. This CDR3 is built from 16 residues. V lost 5 bases, J lost 1 base, and 7 bases stayed unmatched. Using immunoSEQ multiplex PCR, the repertoire was profiled, and TCRdb retains in-frame clones only, with some absent. The sample has around 120,000 clones; 60% to 85% are singletons. The sample consisted of peripheral blood. V usage is TRBV7-8 and J usage is TRBJ2-3; 9 bases are shared with TRBD2. The sequence derives from a man aged 65-85 years with acute or convalescent COVID-19. Here the CDR3 reads CASSPIAGAGTDTQYF. The DNA of the CDR3 is TGTGCCAGCAGCCCAATAGCGGGGGCAGGCACAGATACGCAGTATTTT.